The 8 T cell receptor beta chains reported below all come from one sample, sequenced in a study of cytomegalovirus exposure and HLA in healthy donors. Use of 60 Vbeta and 13 Jbeta primers characterized the PCR. Using immunoSEQ multiplex PCR, the repertoire was profiled, and TCRdb retains in-frame clones only, with some absent. The table lists 150,000 to 200,000 clones, roughly three quarters of them singletons. Sequencing was performed on PBMCs. These receptors were taken from a male donor in good health and CMV-seropositive.

The gene calls are TRBV5-1 and TRBJ2-2, with D perhaps TRBD2 (6 bases). Germline V gene sequence: CDR1 SGHRS, CDR2 YFSETQ. Trimming removed 3 bases from V and 2 bases from J, with 14 bases in between. The CDR3 length is 16 residues. The CDR3 here is CASSSGVLTNTGELFF. CDR3 in DNA: TGCGCCAGCAGCTCGGGAGTCCTCACTAACACCGGGGAGCTGTTTTTT.

The rearrangement uses TRBV27 and TRBJ1-6; 8 bases align to TRBD1. The V gene end was trimmed by 6 bases and the J gene end by 6 bases; junction bases not matched to a gene: 16. The CDR3 spans 18 residues. CDR1 and CDR2 (germline): MNHEY, SMNVEV (reference sequence). The CDR3 DNA follows: TGTGCCAGCAGCTCCCAGGGGGCAAAGATTCGCCGTAATTCACCCCTCCACTTT. As protein: CASSSQGAKIRRNSPLHF.

This chain links TRBV5-4 with TRBJ2-3; tentative D call: TRBD2 (5 bases). The V end lost 3 bases, the J end lost 1 base, and 15 bases lay between the germline ends. Germline loops: CDR1 SGHNT, CDR2 YYREEE (reference sequence). The CDR3 totals 16 residues. For the CDR3, the DNA is TGTGCCAGCAGCTACTCCCCCCCCGGGGGCACAGATACGCAGTATTTT. Amino acids: CASSYSPPGGTDTQYF.

The sample holds one count of this clone. J is TRBJ2-1 and V is TRBV7-2; 9 bases map to TRBD1. The CDR3 length is 16 residues. Unmatched junction bases numbered 6, after V lost 3 bases and J lost 3 bases. Germline V CDR1 and CDR2: SGHTA, FQGNSA. The CDR3 coding sequence is TGTGCCAGCAGCTTCCTACAGGGGGCGGACTACAATGAGCAGTTCTTC. It is translated as CASSFLQGADYNEQFF.

The CDR3 sequence: CASSSIGGAGPNYGYTF. The CDR3 region has the DNA TGTGCCAGCAGCTCTATCGGGGGGGCAGGACCAAACTATGGCTACACCTTC. The chain links TRBV7-2 to TRBJ1-2, with a possible D match to TRBD1 (6 bases). Deletions cut 4 bases from V and 2 bases from J, with 20 bases between. The CDR3 has 17 amino acids. The germline V gene encodes CDR1 SGHTA and CDR2 FQGNSA.

In this sample, this clone turned up once. The gene calls are TRBV5-4 and TRBJ1-6; D gene uncertain. There are 14 residues in the CDR3. With 0 bases removed from V and 7 bases from J, the gap between germline ends came to 8 bases. Germline loops: CDR1 SGHNT, CDR2 YYREEE (reference sequence). CDR3 amino acids: CASSLGVWNSPLHF. In DNA, the CDR3 is TGTGCCAGCAGCTTGGGAGTTTGGAATTCACCCCTCCACTTT.

This sequence joins TRBV4-1 and TRBJ2-7, with D unclear. V was clipped by 3 bases and J by 3 bases, with 24 bases between them. Germline CDR1 and CDR2: MGHRA and YSYEKL. This CDR3 contains 18 residues. CDR3 nucleotides: TGCGCCAGCAGCCAGCCCCGACGGTTAGGCGGCAATTACTACGAGCAGTACTTC. It is translated as CASSQPRRLGGNYYEQYF.

The chain joins TRBV6-1 to TRBJ1-3; 11 nucleotides line up with TRBD1. In germline, CDR1 is MNHNS, CDR2 SASEGT. V trimming: 6 bases; J trimming: 2 bases; junction bases outside the gene matches: 3. CDR3 length equals 15 residues. The CDR3 region has the DNA TGTGCCAGCAGGGGGACAGGGGGGCCTGGAAACACCATATATTTT. Its translation is CASRGTGGPGNTIYF.